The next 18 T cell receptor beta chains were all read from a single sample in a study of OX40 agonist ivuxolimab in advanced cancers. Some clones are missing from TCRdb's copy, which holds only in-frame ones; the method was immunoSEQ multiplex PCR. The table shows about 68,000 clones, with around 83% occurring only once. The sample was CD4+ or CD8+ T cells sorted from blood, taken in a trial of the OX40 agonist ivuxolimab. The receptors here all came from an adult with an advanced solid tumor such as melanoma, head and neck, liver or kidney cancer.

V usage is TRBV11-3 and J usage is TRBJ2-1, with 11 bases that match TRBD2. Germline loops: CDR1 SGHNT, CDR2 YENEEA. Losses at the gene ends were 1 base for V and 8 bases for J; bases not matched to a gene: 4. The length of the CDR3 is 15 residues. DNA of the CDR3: TGTGCCAGCAGCTTAGGCGTACTAGCGGGAGATGAGCAGTTCTTC. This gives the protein CASSLGVLAGDEQFF. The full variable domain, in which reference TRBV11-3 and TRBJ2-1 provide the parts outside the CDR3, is EAGVVQSPRYKIIEKKQPVAFWCNPISGHNTLYWYLQNLGQGPELLIRYENEEAVDDSQLPKDRFSAERLKGVDSTLKIQPAELGDSAVYLCASSLGVLAGDEQFFGPGTRLTVL.

CDR3: CASSPDTGGWGNTIYF. In DNA form, the CDR3 reads TGTGCCAGCAGCCCCGACACAGGGGGCTGGGGAAACACCATATATTTT. V usage is TRBV7-9 and J usage is TRBJ1-3; 9 bases map to TRBD1. The junction had 9 bases not matched to a gene; V was cut back by 5 bases and J by 4 bases. In germline, CDR1 is SEHNR, CDR2 FQNEAQ (reference sequence). This CDR3 contains 16 residues.

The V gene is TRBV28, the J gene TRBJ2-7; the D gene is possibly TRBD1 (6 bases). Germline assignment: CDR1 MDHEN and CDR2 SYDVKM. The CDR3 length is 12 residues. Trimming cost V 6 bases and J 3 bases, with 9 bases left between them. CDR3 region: CASSQGNYEQYF. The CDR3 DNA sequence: TGTGCCAGCAGCCAGGGGAACTACGAGCAGTACTTC.

In nucleotides, the CDR3 is TGTGCCAGCAGTTACTCGGTCGGTTACGAGCTGTTTTTT. It encodes CASSYSVGYELFF. The chain is built from TRBV6-5 and TRBJ2-2; D unclear. The CDR3 consists of 13 residues. The germline V and J ends were trimmed by 0 bases and 11 bases, with 10 bases remaining between them. Germline values: CDR1 MNHEY, CDR2 SVGAGI.

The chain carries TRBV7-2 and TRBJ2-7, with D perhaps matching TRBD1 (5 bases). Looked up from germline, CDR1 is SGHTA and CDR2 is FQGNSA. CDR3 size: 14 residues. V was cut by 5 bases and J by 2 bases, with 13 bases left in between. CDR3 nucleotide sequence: TGTGCCAGCAGCCTCCTCCAGGGCCCCTACGAGCAGTACTTC. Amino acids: CASSLLQGPYEQYF.

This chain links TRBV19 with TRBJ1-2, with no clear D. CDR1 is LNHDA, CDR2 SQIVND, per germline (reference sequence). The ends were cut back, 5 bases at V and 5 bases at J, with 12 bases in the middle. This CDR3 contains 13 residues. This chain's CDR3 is CASSLGFVYGYTF. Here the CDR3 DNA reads TGTGCCAGTAGTTTAGGGTTCGTTTATGGCTACACCTTC. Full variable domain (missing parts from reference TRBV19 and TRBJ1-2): DGGITQSPKYLFRKEGQNVTLSCEQNLNHDAMYWYRQDPGQGLRLIYYSQIVNDFQKGDIAEGYSVSREKKESFPLTVTSAQKNPTAFYLCASSLGFVYGYTFGSGTRLTVV.

The CDR3, as DNA: TGTGCCAGCAGCTTCTTGATCCCCACTAGCGGGAGGGTCTATGAGCAGTTCTTC. This sequence encodes CASSFLIPTSGRVYEQFF. The genes are TRBV7-8 and TRBJ2-1; 13 positions agree with TRBD2. The CDR3 contains 18 residues. V lost 3 bases and J lost 8; bases outside the gene matches: 13. Germline-derived CDR1 and CDR2 are SGHVS and FQNEAQ.

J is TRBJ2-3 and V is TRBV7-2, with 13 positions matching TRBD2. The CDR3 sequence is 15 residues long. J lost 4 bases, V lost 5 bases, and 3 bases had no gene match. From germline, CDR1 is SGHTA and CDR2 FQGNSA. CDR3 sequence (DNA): TGTGCCAGCAGCACCGGACTAGCGGGAGCAGATACGCAGTATTTT. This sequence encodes CASSTGLAGADTQYF.

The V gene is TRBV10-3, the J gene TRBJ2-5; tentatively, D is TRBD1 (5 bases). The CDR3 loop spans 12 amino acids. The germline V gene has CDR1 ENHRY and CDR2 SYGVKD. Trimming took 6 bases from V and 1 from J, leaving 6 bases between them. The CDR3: CAIRTAQETQYF. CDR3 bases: TGTGCCATCAGGACAGCCCAAGAGACCCAGTACTTC.

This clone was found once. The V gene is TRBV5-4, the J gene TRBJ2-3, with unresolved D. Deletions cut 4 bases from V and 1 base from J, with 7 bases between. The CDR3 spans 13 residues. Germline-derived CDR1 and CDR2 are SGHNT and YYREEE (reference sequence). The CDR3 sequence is CASSPFGTDTQYF. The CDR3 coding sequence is TGTGCCAGCAGCCCCTTCGGCACAGATACGCAGTATTTT.

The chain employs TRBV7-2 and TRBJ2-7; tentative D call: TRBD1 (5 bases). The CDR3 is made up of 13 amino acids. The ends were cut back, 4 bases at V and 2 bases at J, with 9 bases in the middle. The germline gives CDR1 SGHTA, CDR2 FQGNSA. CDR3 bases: TGTGCCAGCAGCTCCGCCAGGGCCTACGAGCAGTACTTC. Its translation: CASSSARAYEQYF. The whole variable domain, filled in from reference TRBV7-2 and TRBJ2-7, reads GAGVSQSPSNKVTEKGKDVELRCDPISGHTALYWYRQSLGQGLEFLIYFQGNSAPDKSGLPSDRFSAERTGGSVSTLTIQRTQQEDSAVYLCASSSARAYEQYFGPGTRLTVT.

CDR3 sequence reads: CAATPTFTGELFF. The CDR3 DNA reads TGTGCCGCAACCCCGACATTCACCGGGGAGCTGTTTTTT. The chain is built from TRBV28 and TRBJ2-2; D is ambiguous. CDR1 is MDHEN, CDR2 SYDVKM, per germline. The ends were cut back, 11 bases at V and 4 bases at J, with 14 bases in the middle. The CDR3 runs 13 residues.

The CDR3 DNA follows: TGCGCCAGCAGCTTTCCGGGAGTAGATACGCAGTATTTT. It codes for CASSFPGVDTQYF. This chain connects TRBV5-1 to TRBJ2-3; maybe TRBD2 (6 bases). The CDR3 loop spans 13 amino acids. Germline CDR1 reads SGHRS; CDR2 reads YFSETQ. V was cut by 2 bases and J by 5 bases, with 9 bases left in between.

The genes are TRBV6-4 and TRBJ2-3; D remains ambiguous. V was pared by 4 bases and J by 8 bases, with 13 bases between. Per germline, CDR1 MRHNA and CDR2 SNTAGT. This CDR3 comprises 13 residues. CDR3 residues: CASSGEPTGTQYF. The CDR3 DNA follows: TGTGCCAGCAGTGGCGAACCAACGGGTACGCAGTATTTT.

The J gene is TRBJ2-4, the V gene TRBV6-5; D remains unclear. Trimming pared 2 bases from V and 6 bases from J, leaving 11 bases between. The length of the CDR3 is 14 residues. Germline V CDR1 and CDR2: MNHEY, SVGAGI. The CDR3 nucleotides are TGTGCCAGCAGTTACGATCAGAATAGAAACATTCAGTACTTC. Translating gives CASSYDQNRNIQYF.

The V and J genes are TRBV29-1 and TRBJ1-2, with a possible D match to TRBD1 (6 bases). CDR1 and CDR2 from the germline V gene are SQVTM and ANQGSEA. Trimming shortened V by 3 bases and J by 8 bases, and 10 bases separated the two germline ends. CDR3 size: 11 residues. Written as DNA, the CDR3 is TGCAGCGTTGAGGAAGGGGGAGGCTACACCTTC. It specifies CSVEEGGGYTF.

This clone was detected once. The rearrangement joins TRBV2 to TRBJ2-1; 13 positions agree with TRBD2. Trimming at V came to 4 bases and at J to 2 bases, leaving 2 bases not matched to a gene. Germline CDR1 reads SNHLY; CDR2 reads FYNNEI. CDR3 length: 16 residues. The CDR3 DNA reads TGTGCCAGCAGTGGGACTAGCGGGAGTCCCTACAATGAGCAGTTCTTC. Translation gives CASSGTSGSPYNEQFF.

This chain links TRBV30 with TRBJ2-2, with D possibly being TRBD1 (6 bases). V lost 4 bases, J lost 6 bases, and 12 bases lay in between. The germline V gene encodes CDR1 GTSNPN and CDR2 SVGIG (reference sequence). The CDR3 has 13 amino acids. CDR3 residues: CAWNKHRAGELFF. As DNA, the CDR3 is TGTGCCTGGAACAAGCACAGGGCCGGGGAGCTGTTTTTT.